The 17 T cell receptor beta chains given below trace back to one sample, sequenced in a study of early T cells in non-severe SARS-CoV-2 infection. TCRdb called the 5' RACE reads again in MiXCR, with one record for every CDR3 protein. The table has 40,000 to 55,000 distinct CDR3 sequences, over 3% seen once. Source material: whole blood. The origin of the receptors is an adult who was a healthcare worker with PCR-confirmed SARS-CoV-2 infection or an uninfected control (not recorded which).

The sample holds a few counts of this clonotype. V usage is TRBV7-2 and J usage is TRBJ2-1, with D perhaps matching TRBD2 (6 bases). V lost 7 bases to trimming and J lost 7 bases, with 17 bases between them. The CDR3 sequence is 14 residues long. Germline V CDR1 and CDR2: SGHTA, FQGNSA. The CDR3 nucleotides read TGTGCCAGCACCAGATCCCGACGGGGGAATGAGCAGTTCTTC. As protein: CASTRSRRGNEQFF.

The sample holds many counts of this clonotype. This sequence joins TRBV2 and TRBJ2-5, with D possibly TRBD2 on 6 matching bases. Germline V gene data show CDR1 as SNHLY and CDR2 as FYNNEI. The CDR3 covers 13 residues. Trimming cost V 6 bases and J 2 bases, with 10 bases left between them. CDR3: CASRRDWQETQYF. The CDR3 DNA reads as TGTGCCAGCAGGAGGGACTGGCAAGAGACCCAGTACTTC.

The chain couples TRBV12-3 or TRBV12-4 to TRBJ2-5, with D uncertain. V was pared by 3 bases and J by 5 bases, with 10 bases between. The length of the CDR3 is 13 residues. DNA of the CDR3: TGTGCCAGCAGTTTTAGTGTCGGGGAGACCCAGTACTTC. Protein product: CASSFSVGETQYF.

About this clonotype itself: Given a much more abundant clone one base away, this may be a read error. This chain's CDR3 is CASSLKATDTQHF. As DNA, the CDR3 is TGTGCCAGCAGCTTAAAAGCAACAGATACGCAGCATTTT. V and J are TRBV7-9 and TRBJ2-3; D gene uncertain. The DNA end lines up better with TRBJ1-5; the J call may be wrong. CDR3 length equals 13 residues. Germline CDR1 is SEHNR and CDR2 is FQNEAQ (reference sequence).

The chain couples TRBV15 to TRBJ2-7; perhaps TRBD1 as D (5 bases). Looked up from germline, CDR1 is LNHNV and CDR2 is YYDKDF (reference sequence). With 1 base removed from V and 2 bases from J, the gap between germline ends came to 12 bases. CDR3 length equals 15 residues. CDR3 DNA sequence: TGTGCCACCAGCAGAGCCCCCCCAGGGACCTACGAGCAGTACTTC. Its protein product is CATSRAPPGTYEQYF.

This clonotype was counted between two and nine times. This sequence joins TRBV7-9 and TRBJ2-3; TRBD1 is a possible D gene (6 bases). V was shortened by 3 bases and J by 4 bases, with 8 bases between the two germline ends. Per germline, CDR1 SEHNR and CDR2 FQNEAQ (reference sequence). This CDR3 is built from 13 residues. The DNA for the CDR3 is TGTGCCAGCAGCTTTGGACAGTCAGATACGCAGTATTTT. It codes for CASSFGQSDTQYF.

This clonotype came up many times. The genes are TRBV12-3 or TRBV12-4 and TRBJ1-1; D is possibly TRBD1 (5 bases). The CDR3 is 13 residues long. Trimming removed 6 bases from V and 10 bases from J, with 18 bases in between. DNA of the CDR3: TGTGCCAGCAGCTCGGGGCTAGAGGTTACAGCTTTCTTT. It specifies CASSSGLEVTAFF.

This clonotype occurred many times. The genes are TRBV20-1 and TRBJ2-1, with D possibly called TRBD1 or TRBD2 (5 bases each). The germline V gene encodes CDR1 DFQATT and CDR2 SNEGSKA (reference sequence). The CDR3 is 15 amino acids. V was trimmed by 5 bases and J by 8 bases, leaving 22 bases between them. This chain's CDR3 is CSAEDPGPGKDEQFF. In nucleotides, the CDR3 is TGCAGTGCTGAAGACCCGGGACCGGGGAAAGATGAGCAGTTCTTC.

This clonotype was counted ten times or more. The genes are TRBV5-1 and TRBJ1-1; D is unclear. Germline V gene lookup returns CDR1 SGHRS and CDR2 YFSETQ. The V gene lost 0 bases and the J gene lost 1 base, with 13 bases spanning the gap. The CDR3 is made up of 16 amino acids. CDR3 in DNA: TGCGCCAGCAGCTTGGTGGTGGGGTTAGCGAACACTGAAGCTTTCTTT. The encoded protein is CASSLVVGLANTEAFF. The entire variable domain, with the rest obtained from reference TRBV5-1 and TRBJ1-1, is as follows: KAGVTQTPRYLIKTRGQQVTLSCSPISGHRSVSWYQQTPGQGLQFLFEYFSETQRNKGNFPGRFSGRQFSNSRSEMNVSTLELGDSALYLCASSLVVGLANTEAFFGQGTRLTVV.

This clonotype has a count of ten or more. The chain employs TRBV4-2 and TRBJ2-7; the D is unclear. The CDR3 is made up of 12 amino acids. Germline V lookup: CDR1 LGHNA, CDR2 YNFKEQ. V lost 5 bases and J lost 0, with 5 bases in between. CDR3 coding DNA: TGTGCCAGCAGCACTGCCTCCTACGAGCAGTACTTC. Amino acid sequence: CASSTASYEQYF.

This clonotype occurred a few times. The chain combines TRBV10-2 with TRBJ1-1; D may be TRBD1 (6 bases). The germline gives CDR1 WSHSY, CDR2 SAAADI. The V end was cut by 2 bases, the J end by 6 bases, with 22 bases between. There are 17 residues in the CDR3. The CDR3 spells CASSERLWTPGGSEAFF. The CDR3 DNA sequence: TGCGCCAGCAGTGAGAGACTTTGGACACCTGGGGGCTCTGAAGCTTTCTTT.

This clonotype occurred many times. This rearrangement joins TRBV7-2 to TRBJ2-2; unclear D gene. This CDR3 has 16 amino acids. CDR1 and CDR2 (germline): SGHTA, FQGNSA. The V end lost 2 bases, the J end lost 3 bases, and 13 bases lay between the germline ends. The CDR3 sequence is CASSLKGLMDTGELFF. CDR3 DNA sequence: TGTGCCAGCAGCTTAAAAGGTTTAATGGACACCGGGGAGCTGTTTTTT. The full variable domain, in which reference TRBV7-2 and TRBJ2-2 provide the parts outside the CDR3, is GAGVSQSPSNKVTEKGKDVELRCDPISGHTALYWYRQSLGQGLEFLIYFQGNSAPDKSGLPSDRFSAERTGGSVSTLTIQRTQQEDSAVYLCASSLKGLMDTGELFFGEGSRLTVL.

This clonotype was seen ten or more times. This chain connects TRBV25-1 to TRBJ2-7, with TRBD1 identical over 8 bases. V shed 6 bases and J 2 bases; nucleotides not matched to a gene: 6. This CDR3 spans 14 amino acids. The germline V gene has CDR1 MGHDK and CDR2 SYGVNS. The CDR3 region has the DNA TGTGCCAGCAGAGGACAGGGACGTGCCTACGAGCAGTACTTC. Residues: CASRGQGRAYEQYF.

V gene TRBV20-1 combines with J gene TRBJ2-3; 9 nucleotides align to TRBD2. Looked up from germline, CDR1 is DFQATT and CDR2 is SNEGSKA (reference sequence). Trimming took 6 bases from V and 0 from J; bases not matched to a gene: 7. The CDR3 covers 15 residues. As DNA, the CDR3 is TGCAGTGCAATCGTGGCGGGGGGGAGCACAGATACGCAGTATTTT. It specifies CSAIVAGGSTDTQYF.

V and J are TRBV2 and TRBJ2-3, with 12 bases fitting TRBD2. V lost 5 bases to trimming and J lost 1 base; unmatched junction nucleotides: 7. The CDR3 consists of 17 residues. Germline V CDR1 and CDR2: SNHLY, FYNNEI. The CDR3, as DNA: TGTGCCAGCAGTAGGACTAGCGGGGCCCCTGGCACAGATACGCAGTATTTT. Translating it yields CASSRTSGAPGTDTQYF.

Ten or more counts support this clonotype. The V call is TRBV11-2, the J call TRBJ2-7; no clear D gene. The germline V gene has CDR1 SGHAT and CDR2 FQNNGV. The CDR3 length is 14 residues. V was pared by 6 bases and J by 1 base, with 13 bases between. In nucleotides, the CDR3 is TGTGCCAGCAGTTACAGTCATGGGTCCTACGAGCAGTACTTC. Amino acids: CASSYSHGSYEQYF.

This clonotype was detected many times. The V and J genes are TRBV29-1 and TRBJ2-7; D ambiguous. From germline, CDR1 is SQVTM and CDR2 ANQGSEA. The V end was cut by 7 bases, the J end by 4 bases, with 14 bases between. CDR3 length: 12 residues. Here the CDR3 reads CSATSLTYEQYF. CDR3 nucleotide sequence: TGCAGCGCTACATCCTTAACTTACGAGCAGTACTTC.